Each of the 15 T cell receptor beta chains below was sequenced from the same sample in a study of T cell changes during pregnancy in multiple sclerosis. Some clones are missing from TCRdb's copy, which holds only in-frame ones; the method was immunoSEQ multiplex PCR. The data show under 70,000 clones, nearly 95% seen once. The source material was CD4+ T cells from peripheral blood mononuclear cells, sampled after pregnancy. The receptors here all came from a female donor with multiple sclerosis, enrolled in a pregnancy study.

V is TRBV28 and J is TRBJ2-3; 8 nucleotides match TRBD1. The trim removed 5 bases at V and 0 bases at J, leaving 7 bases unmatched. CDR3 length: 16 residues. Germline V lookup: CDR1 MDHEN, CDR2 SYDVKM. The CDR3 loop reads CASSLPGQGSTDTQYF. In DNA, the CDR3 is TGTGCCAGCAGTCTCCCCGGACAGGGTAGCACAGATACGCAGTATTTT.

This chain uses TRBV2 with TRBJ2-3; 13 positions match TRBD2. There are 14 residues in the CDR3. The germline V gene encodes CDR1 SNHLY and CDR2 FYNNEI. V lost 5 bases to trimming and J lost 4 bases; unmatched junction nucleotides: 0. For the CDR3, the DNA is TGTGCCAGCAGTACTAGCGGGAGGGCAGATACGCAGTATTTT. Translating it yields CASSTSGRADTQYF.

Here the CDR3 reads CAWSTTPGTIYF. The CDR3 DNA is TGTGCCTGGAGTACGACACCAGGCACCATATATTTT. The genes are TRBV30 and TRBJ1-3; D unclear. Germline values: CDR1 GTSNPN, CDR2 SVGIG (reference sequence). V was trimmed by 2 bases and J by 9 bases, leaving 11 bases between them. This CDR3 is built from 12 residues.

The chain has TRBV7-2 and TRBJ2-7; the match to TRBD2 covers 10 bases. Trimming at V came to 6 bases and at J to 6 bases, leaving 11 bases not matched to a gene. This CDR3 spans 15 amino acids. CDR1 SGHTA and CDR2 FQGNSA come from the germline V gene. The CDR3, as DNA: TGTGCCAGCAGATACCAGCGGGGGGGCCCCCGCGAGCAGTACTTC. Translation: CASRYQRGGPREQYF.

CDR3 protein: CASSFTGSQESPLHF. CDR3 DNA: TGTGCCAGCAGCTTTACAGGGTCCCAGGAATCACCCCTCCACTTT. The gene calls are TRBV7-8 and TRBJ1-6, with TRBD1 as a possible D gene (6 bases). Germline CDR1 reads SGHVS; CDR2 reads FQNEAQ. V lost 3 bases to trimming and J lost 10 bases, with 16 bases between them. The CDR3 loop spans 15 amino acids.

The rearrangement uses TRBV30 and TRBJ1-5, with a weak D call TRBD1 (5 bases). Trimming stripped 7 bases from V and 4 bases from J, with 20 bases between. Germline CDR1 GTSNPN, CDR2 SVGIG (reference sequence). CDR3 length: 15 amino acids. For the CDR3, the DNA is TGTGCCTTCTTCCAGGGCAGGGCGGCTAATCAGCCCCAGCATTTT. Translating gives CAFFQGRAANQPQHF.

The count of this clone is one. The CDR3 sequence is CASSPVRQGAGGYTF. The CDR3, as DNA: TGTGCCAGCAGCCCTGTGCGACAGGGGGCGGGGGGCTACACCTTC. This chain links TRBV7-8 with TRBJ1-2, with TRBD1 matching 10 bases. Looked up from germline, CDR1 is SGHVS and CDR2 is FQNEAQ. This CDR3 contains 15 residues. V gave up 5 bases and J gave up 8 bases; unmatched junction bases: 11.

The chain carries TRBV29-1 and TRBJ2-5, with 7 bases that match TRBD2. The CDR3 extends over 13 amino acids. The V gene end was trimmed by 3 bases and the J gene end by 4 bases; junction bases not matched to a gene: 5. Germline V CDR1 and CDR2: SQVTM, ANQGSEA. The DNA of the CDR3 is TGCAGCGTTGATTCCTCGGGGGGAGAGACCCAGTACTTC. It specifies CSVDSSGGETQYF. Using reference TRBV29-1 and TRBJ2-5 for the parts outside the CDR3, the full variable domain is SAVISQKPSRDICQRGTSLTIQCQVDSQVTMMFWYRQQPGQSLTLIATANQGSEATYESGFVIDKFPISRPNLTFSTLTVSNMSPEDSSIYLCSVDSSGGETQYFGPGTRLLVL.

For this clone: The junction departs from germline at one end; a sequencing error may be responsible. V and J are TRBV7-2 and TRBJ1-2, with D maybe TRBD1 (6 bases). From germline, CDR1 is SGHTA and CDR2 FQGNSA. The CDR3 is 13 residues long. This CDR3 is CASSFTGNSGYTF. DNA of the CDR3: TGTGCCAGCAGCTTTACAGGGAACTCTGGCTACACCTTC.

V and J are TRBV29-1 and TRBJ1-4; the D gene is possibly TRBD1 (6 bases). Germline-derived CDR1 and CDR2 are SQVTM and ANQGSEA. The ends were cut back, 6 bases at V and 2 bases at J, with 28 bases in the middle. CDR3 length: 19 amino acids. Here the CDR3 reads CSVTLGQTPFVTTNEKLFF. The DNA for the CDR3 is TGCAGCGTCACCCTTGGACAGACTCCTTTTGTCACGACTAATGAAAAACTGTTTTTT.

This chain joins TRBV29-1 and TRBJ2-5; the match to TRBD2 covers 9 bases. The CDR3 contains 13 residues. Germline-derived CDR1 and CDR2 are SQVTM and ANQGSEA. The trim removed 7 bases at V and 5 bases at J, leaving 8 bases unmatched. The CDR3 region has the DNA TGCAGCGCTGCGGGCGGGAGGGGGGAGACCCAGTACTTC. Its translation: CSAAGGRGETQYF. The full variable domain, completed using reference TRBV29-1 and TRBJ2-5, is SAVISQKPSRDICQRGTSLTIQCQVDSQVTMMFWYRQQPGQSLTLIATANQGSEATYESGFVIDKFPISRPNLTFSTLTVSNMSPEDSSIYLCSAAGGRGETQYFGPGTRLLVL.

The chain carries TRBV6-5 and TRBJ1-6, with TRBD1 as a possible D gene (6 bases). The V and J ends lost 2 bases and 7 bases respectively, with 12 bases between them. This CDR3 spans 15 amino acids. Germline CDR1 and CDR2: MNHEY and SVGAGI. CDR3 amino acids: CASSYDGQGNSPLHF. CDR3 sequence (DNA): TGTGCCAGCAGTTACGATGGTCAGGGGAATTCACCCCTCCACTTT.

The CDR3 DNA reads as TGCGCCAGCAGCACCCTGGGACTAGCGAACACCGGGGAGCTGTTTTTT. It specifies CASSTLGLANTGELFF. V and J are TRBV5-1 and TRBJ2-2; 8 bases line up with TRBD2. Germline V lookup: CDR1 SGHRS, CDR2 YFSETQ. CDR3 size: 16 residues. V lost 4 bases to trimming and J lost 0 bases; unmatched junction nucleotides: 5. The full variable domain, rest sourced from reference TRBV5-1 and TRBJ2-2, is KAGVTQTPRYLIKTRGQQVTLSCSPISGHRSVSWYQQTPGQGLQFLFEYFSETQRNKGNFPGRFSGRQFSNSRSEMNVSTLELGDSALYLCASSTLGLANTGELFFGEGSRLTVL.

The chain combines TRBV6-5 with TRBJ1-1; no clear D. There are 14 residues in the CDR3. Germline V gene lookup returns CDR1 MNHEY and CDR2 SVGAGI. V dropped 2 bases and J dropped 1 base, with 8 bases sitting between them. CDR3 sequence: CASSYAGKNTEAFF. In nucleotides, the CDR3 is TGTGCCAGCAGTTACGCGGGCAAGAACACTGAAGCTTTCTTT.

The chain is built from TRBV9 and TRBJ1-1, with 11 bases aligning to TRBD1. V was pared by 4 bases and J by 3 bases, with 8 bases of the junction left unmatched. This CDR3 has 16 residues. Per the germline V gene, CDR1 is SGDLS and CDR2 is YYNGEE. CDR3 loop: CASSYGQGAGDTEAFF. The CDR3 coding sequence is TGTGCCAGCAGCTATGGACAGGGGGCAGGTGACACTGAAGCTTTCTTT.